The clone carrying this TCR beta chain is medium-sized. What it binds is not known. These data belong to a study of sequential checkpoint blockade in melanoma. Study-level points and caveats: Mutational load did not correlate with tumor T-cell fraction or clonality.

Only in-frame clones appear in the TCRdb table, and some are missing; sequencing was by immunoSEQ multiplex PCR. The table lists 3,000 or so clones, about 20% of them singletons. Treatment in this sample: randomized to nivolumab then ipilimumab (arm A) or the reverse (arm B). The germline V gene has CDR1 MNHGY and CDR2 SAAAGT. The V gene lost 6 bases and the J gene lost 4 bases, with 16 bases spanning the gap. The CDR3 covers 14 residues. The receptor's source is a human donor with melanoma. Sequences were derived from tumor tissue (inferred from file names), sampled from a patient given nivolumab and ipilimumab in sequence. The J gene is TRBJ2-7, the V gene TRBV6-8, with D tentatively TRBD1 (8 bases). CDR3 DNA sequence: TGTGCCAGCAGGTCCGGGGGGACAGGATACGAGCAGTACTTC. Its protein product is CASRSGGTGYEQYF.